The clone carrying this T cell receptor beta chain was observed a handful of times. The sequencing depth, 1 in 200,000 to 1 in 1 million T cells, was the target. Data came from immunoSEQ multiplex PCR; TCRdb stores just in-frame clones and leaves some out. The sample has 250,000 to 350,000 clones; roughly 76% are singletons. This specimen belongs to a study of cytotoxic CD8 clonotypes in ibrutinib-treated CLL. Germline lookup yields CDR1 SGHTA and CDR2 FQGNSA. V was clipped by 2 bases and J by 6 bases; unmatched bases: 5. CDR3 size: 14 residues. The V call is TRBV7-2, the J call TRBJ1-2; 8 nucleotides line up with TRBD1. This TCR was sampled from a human donor with chronic lymphocytic leukemia. Sequencing used PBMCs, obtained at disease progression, from a patient treated with ibrutinib. The CDR3 spells CASSLSTGVDGYTF. CDR3 DNA sequence: TGTGCCAGCAGCTTATCGACAGGGGTGGATGGCTACACCTTC.